The 26 T cell receptor beta chains in this list originate from one sample, sequenced in a study of blood T cell repertoires in COVID-19. TCRdb keeps only in-frame clones here, not all; method: immunoSEQ multiplex PCR. The sample gives approximately 400,000 clones, approximately 88% of which show up once; around 13% is in the top ten. The sequencing sample was made of peripheral blood. Source of these receptors: a woman aged 45-65 years with COVID-19, enrolled during active disease.

The V and J genes are TRBV7-3 and TRBJ1-2; the match to TRBD1 covers 9 bases. The CDR3 is made up of 18 amino acids. Germline CDR1 and CDR2: SGHTA and FQGTGA. V lost 7 bases, J lost 2 bases, and 17 bases stayed unmatched. The chain's CDR3 is CASTPPRDRDRANYGYTF. The DNA for the CDR3 is TGTGCCAGCACCCCACCCCGGGACAGGGACCGTGCCAACTATGGCTACACCTTC. The full variable domain, its missing parts supplied by reference TRBV7-3 and TRBJ1-2, is GAGVSQTPSNKVTEKGKYVELRCDPISGHTALYWYRQSLGQGPEFLIYFQGTGAADDSGLPNDRFFAVRPEGSVSTLKIQRTERGDSAVYLCASTPPRDRDRANYGYTFGSGTRLTVV.

The CDR3 loop reads CASSPAGGAGEKLFF. The CDR3 nucleotides are TGCGCCAGCAGCCCGGCGGGGGGGGCGGGTGAAAAACTGTTTTTT. The chain recombines TRBV5-1 with TRBJ1-4; D may be TRBD1 (6 bases). Germline values: CDR1 SGHRS, CDR2 YFSETQ. Trimming removed 4 bases at V and 7 bases at J, with 17 bases between. The CDR3 consists of 15 residues.

This clone was seen just once. The chain links TRBV14 to TRBJ1-2, with 7 positions matching TRBD1. This CDR3 is 14 amino acids long. Germline values: CDR1 SGHDN, CDR2 FVKESK. With V trimmed by 1 base and J by 4 bases, 3 bases remained unmatched. CDR3 nucleotides: TGTGCCAGCAGCCAAGGTGGGACAGTCTATGGCTACACCTTC. Residues: CASSQGGTVYGYTF.

This chain links TRBV29-1 with TRBJ2-3, with TRBD1 matching 8 bases. Per germline, CDR1 SQVTM and CDR2 ANQGSEA. The CDR3 extends over 12 amino acids. J was trimmed by 3 bases and V by 5 bases; bases with no gene match: 1. CDR3 sequence reads: CSVTGGTDTQYF. CDR3 nucleotides: TGCAGCGTTACAGGGGGAACAGATACGCAGTATTTT.

The chain employs TRBV2 and TRBJ1-3; no clear D gene. The CDR3 runs 13 residues. The V and J ends lost 7 bases and 0 bases respectively, with 7 bases between them. Germline V gene sequence: CDR1 SNHLY, CDR2 FYNNEI. The DNA for the CDR3 is TGTGCCAGCACAGGCAGCTCTGGAAACACCATATATTTT. Translating it yields CASTGSSGNTIYF.

This sequence joins TRBV9 and TRBJ2-5; D not resolved. The CDR3 contains 12 residues. CDR1 is SGDLS and CDR2 is YYNGEE in the germline V gene. V was shortened by 0 bases and J by 3 bases, with 3 bases between the two germline ends. The CDR3 sequence is CASSVGEETQYF. The CDR3, as DNA: TGTGCCAGCAGCGTAGGCGAAGAGACCCAGTACTTC. The full variable domain, completed using reference TRBV9 and TRBJ2-5, is DSGVTQTPKHLITATGQRVTLRCSPRSGDLSVYWYQQSLDQGLQFLIQYYNGEERAKGNILERFSAQQFPDLHSELNLSSLELGDSALYFCASSVGEETQYFGPGTRLLVL.

The V and J genes are TRBV5-1 and TRBJ1-2; 7 nucleotides match TRBD1. V lost 2 bases and J lost 7; bases outside the gene matches: 8. The CDR3 totals 14 residues. Germline V CDR1 and CDR2: SGHRS, YFSETQ. In DNA form, the CDR3 reads TGCGCCAGCAGCTTAGGGGGCGCAGGAATTGGCTACACCTTC. Translation: CASSLGGAGIGYTF.

This rearrangement joins TRBV7-3 to TRBJ2-2; 10 positions match TRBD2. Germline-derived CDR1 and CDR2 are SGHTA and FQGTGA. Losses at the gene ends were 5 bases for V and 7 bases for J; bases not matched to a gene: 4. The CDR3 length is 14 residues. CDR3 loop: CASSLAGVGGELFF. The CDR3 region has the DNA TGTGCCAGCAGCCTAGCGGGGGTAGGCGGGGAGCTGTTTTTT.

The chain couples TRBV14 to TRBJ1-6, with TRBD1 matching 8 bases. CDR3 size: 18 residues. With V trimmed by 0 bases and J by 7 bases, 11 bases remained unmatched. Germline assignment: CDR1 SGHDN and CDR2 FVKESK. CDR3 nucleotide sequence: TGTGCCAGCAGCCAAGATGCAACGGAGACAGGGGTCAATTCACCCCTCCACTTT. This encodes CASSQDATETGVNSPLHF.

The genes are TRBV27 and TRBJ2-1; 8 bases match TRBD2. The germline V gene has CDR1 MNHEY and CDR2 SMNVEV (reference sequence). V dropped 7 bases and J dropped 3; count of bases not matched to a gene: 5. There are 14 residues in the CDR3. The chain's CDR3 is CASISGTSYNEQFF. CDR3 bases: TGTGCCAGCATATCCGGGACTAGCTACAATGAGCAGTTCTTC.

The gene calls are TRBV9 and TRBJ1-1; TRBD1 matches 10 bases. CDR1 and CDR2 from the germline V gene are SGDLS and YYNGEE. J gave up 1 base and V 4 bases, and 4 bases lay outside the gene matches. There are 15 residues in the CDR3. As DNA, the CDR3 is TGTGCCAGCAGCCCCCGACAGGGGGCGAACACTGAAGCTTTCTTT. Translating it yields CASSPRQGANTEAFF.

The rearrangement joins TRBV30 to TRBJ2-7; 10 nucleotides match TRBD1. CDR1 is GTSNPN and CDR2 is SVGIG in the germline V gene (reference sequence). The CDR3 totals 14 residues. J was trimmed by 3 bases and V by 4 bases; bases with no gene match: 6. The CDR3: CAWTGTGVLYEQYF. DNA for the CDR3: TGTGCCTGGACGGGGACAGGGGTCCTCTACGAGCAGTACTTC.

This clone was detected only a few times. The chain joins TRBV28 to TRBJ2-2; 8 positions match TRBD2. The CDR3 covers 15 residues. V lost 6 bases and J lost 7; bases outside the gene matches: 10. Germline-derived CDR1 and CDR2 are MDHEN and SYDVKM. CDR3: CASRGLVSVYGELFF. The CDR3 DNA is TGTGCCAGCAGGGGACTAGTATCAGTGTACGGGGAGCTGTTTTTT.

This clone was seen only a few times. The chain is built from TRBV10-3 and TRBJ1-6; D is unclear. V was clipped by 0 bases and J by 7 bases, with 10 bases between them. The CDR3 runs to 15 residues. Germline assignment: CDR1 ENHRY and CDR2 SYGVKD. The CDR3 sequence is CAISESVAQNSPLHF. The DNA for the CDR3 is TGTGCCATCAGTGAGTCTGTGGCCCAAAATTCACCCCTCCACTTT.

Only a few counts were recorded for this clone. J is TRBJ1-1 and V is TRBV25-1; 9 nucleotides match TRBD1. The trim removed 4 bases at V and 5 bases at J, leaving 8 bases unmatched. The CDR3 totals 15 residues. Germline V gene sequence: CDR1 MGHDK, CDR2 SYGVNS. The CDR3 sequence is CASSATGGGRTEAFF. CDR3 sequence (DNA): TGTGCCAGCAGTGCGACAGGGGGAGGGCGGACTGAAGCTTTCTTT.

This sequence joins TRBV7-9 and TRBJ1-2; the D is unclear. The CDR3 length is 13 residues. Looked up from germline, CDR1 is SEHNR and CDR2 is FQNEAQ (reference sequence). Trimming removed 2 bases from V and 4 bases from J, with 8 bases in between. The CDR3 sequence: CASSLPQAYGYTF. The CDR3 DNA reads as TGTGCCAGCAGCTTACCGCAAGCCTATGGCTACACCTTC.

The rearrangement links TRBV24-1 to TRBJ2-3; TRBD2 matches 10 bases. The germline V gene encodes CDR1 KGHDR and CDR2 SFDVKD. V shed 3 bases, J shed 6 bases, and the junction held 5 bases outside the gene matches. This CDR3 has 15 residues. CDR3 sequence: CATSDLAGVKDTQYF. The CDR3 DNA reads as TGTGCCACCAGTGATCTAGCGGGGGTTAAGGATACGCAGTATTTT.

CDR3 region: CASSIAQGHETQYF. The CDR3 DNA sequence: TGCGCCAGCAGCATAGCCCAGGGACACGAGACCCAGTACTTC. The V gene is TRBV5-1, the J gene TRBJ2-5; weak D call: TRBD1 (6 bases). Germline CDR1 reads SGHRS; CDR2 reads YFSETQ. This CDR3 is built from 14 residues. Trimming left V 4 bases short and J 5 bases short, with 15 bases between.

In its sample, this clone was seen a few times. The chain employs TRBV12-3 or TRBV12-4 and TRBJ1-1; 7 bases agree with TRBD1. This CDR3 contains 13 residues. J gave up 1 base and V 6 bases, and 2 bases lay outside the gene matches. The CDR3 sequence: CASSWTGNTEAFF. The CDR3 DNA reads TGTGCCAGCAGCTGGACAGGGAACACTGAAGCTTTCTTT.

This clone occurred once. The same CDR3 arises from other DNA sequences in this sample as well. The rearrangement uses TRBV5-1 and TRBJ2-5, with 7 bases identical to TRBD1. The V gene's germline CDR1 is SGHRS and CDR2 YFSETQ. With V trimmed by 0 bases and J by 1 base, 0 bases remained unmatched. CDR3 size: 14 residues. As DNA, the CDR3 is TGCGCCAGCAGCTTGGGACAGGGCCAAGAGACCCAGTACTTC. Translated: CASSLGQGQETQYF.

The CDR3 reads CASRGRVFGANVLTF. CDR3 coding DNA: TGTGCCAGCAGGGGGAGGGTCTTTGGGGCCAACGTCCTGACTTTC. The rearrangement uses TRBV5-8 and TRBJ2-6, with TRBD2 identical over 7 bases. Germline V gene lookup returns CDR1 SGHTS and CDR2 YDEGEE. This CDR3 has 15 amino acids. The V and J ends lost 5 bases and 3 bases, in that order; junction bases with no gene match: 5. Supplemented by reference TRBV5-8 and TRBJ2-6, the full variable domain reads EAGVTQSPTHLIKTRGQQATLRCSPISGHTSVYWYQQALGLGLQFLLWYDEGEERNRGNFPPRFSGRQFPNYSSELNVNALELEDSALYLCASRGRVFGANVLTFGAGSRLTVL.

The genes are TRBV9 and TRBJ2-7; 7 nucleotides match TRBD2. Germline-derived CDR1 and CDR2 are SGDLS and YYNGEE. With 6 bases clipped from V and 6 bases from J, the junction kept 18 bases outside the gene matches. This CDR3 region has 16 residues. The CDR3 sequence: CASTGVGRGDHCEQYF. CDR3 DNA: TGTGCCAGCACCGGGGTAGGACGGGGGGACCACTGCGAGCAGTACTTC.

The chain has TRBV27 and TRBJ2-7, with D perhaps TRBD1 (5 bases). Germline V gene data show CDR1 as MNHEY and CDR2 as SMNVEV (reference sequence). The CDR3 contains 13 residues. The ends were cut back, 4 bases at V and 2 bases at J, with 9 bases in the middle. CDR3 protein: CASSSTGPYEQYF. Written as DNA, the CDR3 is TGTGCCAGCAGTTCAACAGGTCCCTACGAGCAGTACTTC.

CDR3 in DNA: TGTGCCAGCACCTCAAGGGAGTCCAATGAGCAGTTCTTC. This codes for CASTSRESNEQFF. The chain has TRBV12-3 or TRBV12-4 and TRBJ2-1; tentative D call: TRBD2 (5 bases). The CDR3 length is 13 residues. V lost 7 bases and J 6 bases, leaving 13 bases between the germline ends.

The gene calls are TRBV11-2 and TRBJ1-3; D call uncertain. Germline V CDR1 and CDR2: SGHAT, FQNNGV. With 5 bases removed from V and 3 bases from J, the gap between germline ends came to 5 bases. The CDR3 is 12 amino acids. The DNA of the CDR3 is TGTGCCAGCAGCGAGGGTGGAAACACCATATATTTT. This gives the protein CASSEGGNTIYF.

The J gene is TRBJ1-1, the V gene TRBV19; 7 bases match TRBD1. Germline-derived CDR1 and CDR2 are LNHDA and SQIVND (reference sequence). This CDR3 is built from 13 residues. The trim removed 2 bases at V and 5 bases at J, leaving 2 bases unmatched. The CDR3 reads CASSIKGATEAFF. In DNA form, the CDR3 reads TGTGCCAGTAGTATAAAGGGGGCAACTGAAGCTTTCTTT.